This T cell receptor beta chain stems from a study of PD-L1 blockade in urothelial cancer. Study-level background: Analysis of blood occurred 3 weeks (second dose) and 6 weeks after treatment start. A median of roughly 140,000 T cells was found in the blood samples.

TCRdb's copy holds only in-frame clones and misses some; the assay was immunoSEQ multiplex PCR. Here the sample spans some 100,000 clones, roughly nine tenths being singletons. This clone was seen once. Sample: PBMCs, taken around atezolizumab (anti-PD-L1) treatment. The TCR sequence derives from a woman of 80 years or more with urothelial cancer.

The CDR3 coding sequence is TGTGCCAGCAGTTTGGGCAGGGGTGGCCTGGGGGGCTACACCTTC. Protein: CASSLGRGGLGGYTF. The rearrangement uses TRBV28 and TRBJ1-2, with D tentatively TRBD1 (6 bases). Germline V gene data show CDR1 as MDHEN and CDR2 as SYDVKM. The CDR3 totals 15 residues. Trimming removed 3 bases from V and 8 bases from J, with 19 bases in between.